The 18 T cell receptor beta chains in this list originate from one sample, sequenced in a study of CD8+ T cells in alopecia areata. From alopecia areata patients, lesional scalp punch biopsies and peripheral blood were collected. It was cDNA, reverse transcribed from extracted RNA, that served as the sequencing template. Repertoires were generated with immunoSEQ multiplex PCR, while TCRdb's copy carries only in-frame clones and drops some. The sample has 7,200 or so clones; 55% to 70% are singletons. Sequences were derived from skin, sampled at week 0. The source is a human donor with alopecia areata.

V and J are TRBV25-1 and TRBJ2-7; tentative D call: TRBD2 (6 bases). V gave up 1 base and J gave up 2 bases, with 12 bases separating them. Germline CDR1 MGHDK, CDR2 SYGVNS. CDR3 length: 15 amino acids. CDR3 coding DNA: TGTGCCAGCAGTGAATTCGGAGGGAGCCCCTACGAGCAGTACTTC. Translation gives CASSEFGGSPYEQYF.

The chain couples TRBV7-3 to TRBJ2-5; D is unresolved. In germline, CDR1 is SGHTA, CDR2 FQGTGA. V lost 5 bases, J lost 4 bases, and 11 bases lay in between. CDR3 length: 13 amino acids. The CDR3 nucleotides are TGTGCCAGCAGCCCCAATTCGGTAGAGACCCAGTACTTC. It is translated as CASSPNSVETQYF.

V and J are TRBV20-1 and TRBJ2-7; D gene uncertain. V shed 6 bases and J shed 3 bases, with 6 bases lying between them. This CDR3 has 10 amino acids. CDR1 and CDR2 from the germline V gene are DFQATT and SNEGSKA (reference sequence). The CDR3 loop is CSALDYEQYF. For the CDR3, the DNA is TGCAGTGCCCTCGACTACGAGCAGTACTTC.

The CDR3 DNA sequence: TGTGCCAGCAGCCGAGCGATATTCGGAGGACAGGGAATCACAGATACGCAGTATTTT. It yields the protein CASSRAIFGGQGITDTQYF. V is TRBV7-8 and J is TRBJ2-3; 8 nucleotides agree with TRBD1. The CDR3 covers 19 residues. Germline V gives CDR1 SGHVS, CDR2 FQNEAQ. Trimming cost V 5 bases and J 2 bases; bases outside gene matches: 18. Variable domain in full (rest from reference TRBV7-8 and TRBJ2-3): GAGVSQSPRYKVAKRGQDVALRCDPISGHVSLFWYQQALGQGPEFLTYFQNEAQLDKSGLPSDRFFAERPEGSVSTLKIQRTQQEDSAVYLCASSRAIFGGQGITDTQYFGPGTRLTVL.

The chain joins TRBV5-1 to TRBJ2-1; weak D call: TRBD1 (7 bases). Germline V gene sequence: CDR1 SGHRS, CDR2 YFSETQ. This CDR3 contains 16 residues. Trimming took 7 bases from V and 2 from J, leaving 19 bases between them. Here the CDR3 reads CASDKSGDRAYNEQFF. DNA of the CDR3: TGCGCCAGCGATAAGTCGGGGGACAGAGCCTACAATGAGCAGTTCTTC.

The V gene is TRBV19, the J gene TRBJ1-5; D is undetermined. The CDR3 consists of 14 residues. Trimming pared 4 bases from V and 0 bases from J, leaving 7 bases between. In germline, CDR1 is LNHDA, CDR2 SQIVND (reference sequence). The chain's CDR3 is CASSKGISNQPQHF. The CDR3 region has the DNA TGTGCCAGTAGTAAGGGAATTAGCAATCAGCCCCAGCATTTT.

This chain joins TRBV5-1 and TRBJ2-3; D is unclear. Trimming took off 0 bases at V and 6 bases at J, with 20 bases between the two ends. The CDR3 runs to 17 residues. Germline CDR1 is SGHRS and CDR2 is YFSETQ. CDR3 DNA sequence: TGCGCCAGCAGCTTGGAGTATCTTCGTTTAAGCTGGGATACGCAGTATTTT. Encoded protein: CASSLEYLRLSWDTQYF.

The chain recombines TRBV7-9 with TRBJ1-5; the D gene is possibly TRBD1 (5 bases). Germline loops: CDR1 SEHNR, CDR2 FQNEAQ (reference sequence). V was pared by 3 bases and J by 3 bases, with 9 bases between. The CDR3 totals 14 residues. For the CDR3, the DNA is TGTGCCAGCAGCTTTGGGGGGATCAATCAGCCCCAGCATTTT. This codes for CASSFGGINQPQHF. The complete variable domain, with remaining parts taken from reference TRBV7-9 and TRBJ1-5, reads DTGVSQNPRHKITKRGQNVTFRCDPISEHNRLYWYRQTLGQGPEFLTYFQNEAQLEKSRLLSDRFSAERPKGSFSTLEIQRTEQGDSAMYLCASSFGGINQPQHFGDGTRLSIL.

This chain uses TRBV6-1 with TRBJ2-1; 9 bases match TRBD1. Germline CDR1 and CDR2: MNHNS and SASEGT. CDR3 size: 16 residues. V was clipped by 4 bases and J by 7 bases; unmatched bases: 11. Here the CDR3 reads CASSGGQGTRGNEQFF. The CDR3, as DNA: TGTGCCAGCAGTGGGGGACAGGGTACACGTGGTAATGAGCAGTTCTTC.

The chain is built from TRBV6-5 and TRBJ2-5; TRBD1 matches at 7 bases. Germline CDR1 is MNHEY and CDR2 is SVGAGI. The CDR3 covers 13 residues. V was pared by 3 bases and J by 4 bases, with 2 bases of the junction left unmatched. In DNA form, the CDR3 reads TGTGCCAGCAGTTATAGACAGGGAGAGACCCAGTACTTC. This gives the protein CASSYRQGETQYF.

This rearrangement joins TRBV4-1 to TRBJ2-6, with D unclear. V gave up 1 base and J gave up 2 bases, with 3 bases separating them. This CDR3 contains 14 residues. Germline V gene lookup returns CDR1 MGHRA and CDR2 YSYEKL. CDR3 sequence: CASSQGTGANVLTF. CDR3 sequence (DNA): TGCGCCAGCAGCCAAGGGACTGGGGCCAACGTCCTGACTTTC.

The V call is TRBV7-9, the J call TRBJ2-1, with 12 bases identical to TRBD2. After removal of 3 bases from V and 0 bases from J, the junction contained 9 bases not matched to a gene. The CDR3 covers 19 residues. Germline lookup yields CDR1 SEHNR and CDR2 FQNEAQ (reference sequence). CDR3 loop: CASSFQATSGSSSYNEQFF. The CDR3 DNA reads as TGTGCCAGCAGCTTCCAAGCGACTAGCGGGAGTAGCTCCTACAATGAGCAGTTCTTC.

This clone was detected a few times. The V gene is TRBV6-9, the J gene TRBJ2-7; 7 nucleotides agree with TRBD2. The CDR3 consists of 18 residues. Germline V gives CDR1 MNHGY, CDR2 SVAAGI. V was clipped by 2 bases and J by 6 bases; unmatched bases: 19. The CDR3 loop reads CASSYRRLAEGRVAEQYF. CDR3 nucleotides: TGTGCCAGCAGTTATCGGAGGCTAGCGGAAGGCCGGGTCGCCGAGCAGTACTTC.

In regard to this clone: Its ends do not fully match the called genes, so a read error is possible. This chain links TRBV5-6 with TRBJ1-1, with 8 bases identical to TRBD1. Germline V gene data show CDR1 as SGHDT and CDR2 as YYEEEE. The CDR3 loop spans 14 amino acids. CDR3 residues: CASSYGQGDTGAFF. Written as DNA, the CDR3 is TGTGCCAGCAGCTACGGACAGGGAGACACTGGAGCTTTCTTT.

As regards this clone: A junction boundary mismatches the germline segment, possibly from a read error. The chain carries TRBV5-1 and TRBJ2-3; possibly TRBD2 for D (6 bases). The CDR3 covers 14 residues. CDR1 and CDR2 (germline): SGHRS, YFSETQ. The DNA for the CDR3 is TGTGCCAGCAGCCCCGGCGGGATAACAGATACGCAGTATTTT. Translating it yields CASSPGGITDTQYF. The complete variable domain, with remaining parts taken from reference TRBV5-1 and TRBJ2-3, reads KAGVTQTPRYLIKTRGQQVTLSCSPISGHRSVSWYQQTPGQGLQFLFEYFSETQRNKGNFPGRFSGRQFSNSRSEMNVSTLELGDSALYLCASSPGGITDTQYFGPGTRLTVL.

The rearrangement links TRBV7-2 to TRBJ2-7, with 10 bases matching TRBD1. Germline V gene data show CDR1 as SGHTA and CDR2 as FQGNSA. Germline trimming cut 3 bases from V and 4 bases from J; bases unmatched to any gene: 6. This CDR3 contains 15 residues. The CDR3 region is CASSFPGTGAYEQYF. The CDR3 DNA is TGTGCCAGCAGCTTTCCCGGGACAGGGGCTTACGAGCAGTACTTC.

This sequence joins TRBV7-2 and TRBJ2-4; 9 positions agree with TRBD1. CDR1 SGHTA and CDR2 FQGNSA come from the germline V gene. The CDR3 covers 15 residues. V lost 4 bases and J lost 7; bases outside the gene matches: 8. The CDR3 protein is CASSSKPDRGNIQYF. DNA of the CDR3: TGTGCCAGCAGCTCTAAACCCGACAGGGGGAACATTCAGTACTTC.

The gene calls are TRBV7-3 and TRBJ2-7; TRBD1 matches at 10 bases. The germline V gene encodes CDR1 SGHTA and CDR2 FQGTGA. CDR3 length equals 14 residues. With 5 bases clipped from V and 2 bases from J, the junction kept 3 bases outside the gene matches. CDR3 bases: TGTGCCAGCAGCATCGGGACAGGGGCCTACGAGCAGTACTTC. Protein product: CASSIGTGAYEQYF.